The 32 T cell receptor beta chains in this list originate from one sample, sequenced in a study of vaccination and CD4 T cells after COVID-19. Treatment specified: roughly 10-day PBMC culture with coronavirus spike peptide pools or control peptides (ViraFEST assay). The Oncomine TCR Beta short-read assay generated sequence data from the DNA of cultured CD4+ T cells. TCRdb recomputed calls from the PCR reads with MiXCR, one row per CDR3 protein. The sample holds 20,000 to 25,000 distinct CDR3 sequences, approximately 57% seen once. These receptors have no identified antigens. The specimen was CD4+ T cells from blood, cultured in vitro, collected after SARS-CoV-2 vaccination. The receptors stem from a human donor who received a COVID-19 vaccine.

This clonotype appeared once. The V and J genes are TRBV21-1 and TRBJ2-3; no check of the table's D call, TRBD1, against the DNA was made. TRBV21-1 is described as a pseudogene. The CDR3 is 16 amino acids. CDR3 protein: CASSPSKGTSTDTQYF. Written as DNA, the CDR3 is TGTGCCAGCAGCCCGTCGAAGGGGACTAGCACAGATACGCAGTATTTT.

This clonotype was seen a few times. The rearrangement links TRBV12-3 or TRBV12-4 to TRBJ2-5, with 7 bases identical to TRBD2. The CDR3 is made up of 14 amino acids. With 0 bases clipped from V and 5 bases from J, the junction kept 3 bases outside the gene matches. The CDR3 here is CASSLAGRGETQYF. In DNA, the CDR3 is TGTGCCAGCAGTTTAGCGGGGCGGGGGGAGACCCAGTACTTC.

The rearrangement uses TRBV2 and TRBJ2-7, with 9 nucleotides matching TRBD2. This CDR3 is built from 16 residues. The germline V gene has CDR1 SNHLY and CDR2 FYNNEI. Trimming removed 4 bases from V and 3 bases from J; junction bases left unmatched: 10. The CDR3 reads CASSVLGGGARYEQYF. DNA of the CDR3: TGTGCCAGCAGTGTTTTGGGCGGGGGGGCGCGCTACGAGCAGTACTTC.

J is TRBJ2-2 and V is TRBV20-1; the match to TRBD1 covers 7 bases. Germline trimming cut 2 bases from V and 7 bases from J; bases unmatched to any gene: 7. The CDR3 is made up of 14 amino acids. Germline V lookup: CDR1 DFQATT, CDR2 SNEGSKA (reference sequence). The DNA for the CDR3 is TGCAGTGCTAGACCGACAGGGTATAACGGGGAGCTGTTTTTT. Translated, it gives CSARPTGYNGELFF.

The chain has TRBV6-1 and TRBJ2-6; D uncertain. The CDR3 sequence is 19 residues long. The germline V gene encodes CDR1 MNHNS and CDR2 SASEGT. Between the trimmed V and J ends, which lost 2 bases and 1 base, there was a span of 18 bases. The CDR3 is CASSENRGRYSSGANVLTF. CDR3 sequence (DNA): TGTGCCAGCAGTGAAAACCGAGGTCGCTACTCTTCTGGGGCCAACGTCCTGACTTTC.

This chain uses TRBV7-9 with TRBJ1-3; no clear D. This CDR3 region has 13 residues. The germline CDR1 and CDR2 sequences are SEHNR and FQNEAQ (reference sequence). V shed 1 base and J shed 4 bases, with 5 bases lying between them. CDR3 residues: CASSLGPGNTIYF. Here the CDR3 DNA reads TGTGCCAGCAGCTTAGGCCCCGGAAACACCATATATTTT.

This clonotype was seen a handful of times. This chain uses TRBV19 with TRBJ1-5; D gene unclear. In germline, CDR1 is LNHDA, CDR2 SQIVND (reference sequence). The CDR3 spans 15 residues. Trimming pared 2 bases from V and 3 bases from J, leaving 11 bases between. CDR3 amino acids: CASSIIGGNNQPQHF. The CDR3 nucleotides are TGTGCCAGTAGTATAATCGGAGGGAACAATCAGCCCCAGCATTTT.

This clonotype was recorded a few times. The V and J genes are TRBV7-2 and TRBJ1-6, with 7 bases lining up with TRBD1. Per germline, CDR1 SGHTA and CDR2 FQGNSA. There are 13 residues in the CDR3. V trimming: 5 bases; J trimming: 10 bases; junction bases outside the gene matches: 5. CDR3 loop: CASSPGGWSPLHF. DNA for the CDR3: TGTGCCAGCAGCCCAGGGGGGTGGTCACCCCTCCACTTT.

The V call is TRBV19, the J call TRBJ1-5; TRBD1 matches 7 bases. The ends lost 9 bases at V and 5 bases at J; junction bases unmatched: 7. The CDR3 length is 13 residues. Germline lookup yields CDR1 LNHDA and CDR2 SQIVND (reference sequence). CDR3 sequence: CASGQEVYQPQHF. The CDR3 region has the DNA TGTGCCAGCGGACAGGAGGTTTATCAGCCCCAGCATTTT.

In its sample, this clonotype was seen once. The chain combines TRBV12-3 or TRBV12-4 with TRBJ2-5; 7 bases fit TRBD2. The CDR3 covers 14 residues. The trim removed 3 bases at V and 5 bases at J, leaving 6 bases unmatched. In nucleotides, the CDR3 is TGTGCCAGCAGTTTTCTCGGGGAGGGGGAGACCCAGTACTTC. Protein product: CASSFLGEGETQYF.

This clonotype was observed a few times. The rearrangement links TRBV2 to TRBJ1-6; no definite D call. The germline V gene encodes CDR1 SNHLY and CDR2 FYNNEI. The CDR3 consists of 17 residues. Trimming stripped 6 bases from V and 4 bases from J, with 19 bases between. CDR3 DNA sequence: TGTGCCAGCAGGCAGTATAGGAGGACCGAGTATAATTCACCCCTCCACTTT. It yields the protein CASRQYRRTEYNSPLHF.

The chain links TRBV5-6 to TRBJ2-1; 11 bases are shared with TRBD1. Trimming removed 7 bases from V and 2 bases from J; junction bases left unmatched: 5. Germline V lookup: CDR1 SGHDT, CDR2 YYEEEE. The CDR3 spans 15 residues. CDR3 amino acids: CASLGQGETYNEQFF. CDR3 sequence (DNA): TGTGCCAGCTTGGGACAGGGGGAAACCTACAATGAGCAGTTCTTC.

The chain carries TRBV29-1 and TRBJ1-1, with D perhaps TRBD1 (5 bases). The CDR3 totals 12 residues. Trimming took off 4 bases at V and 8 bases at J, with 14 bases between the two ends. CDR1 and CDR2 (germline): SQVTM, ANQGSEA. The CDR3 is CSVGWGGREAFF. The CDR3 nucleotides read TGCAGCGTTGGTTGGGGGGGGAGAGAAGCTTTCTTT.

The genes are TRBV20-1 and TRBJ1-3, with 7 bases fitting TRBD1. V gave up 5 bases and J gave up 0 bases; unmatched junction bases: 4. CDR3 size: 14 residues. The germline V gene has CDR1 DFQATT and CDR2 SNEGSKA (reference sequence). The CDR3 sequence is CSAGGQYSGNTIYF. The CDR3 region has the DNA TGCAGTGCTGGGGGACAGTACTCTGGAAACACCATATATTTT.

CDR3 in DNA: TGTGCCAGCAGTGATGGGCTAACTAATGAAAAACTGTTTTTT. It is translated as CASSDGLTNEKLFF. The J gene is TRBJ1-4, the V gene TRBV6-1; D ambiguous. Trimming cost V 3 bases and J 1 base, with 6 bases left between them. The germline V gene has CDR1 MNHNS and CDR2 SASEGT. The CDR3 runs to 14 residues.

The chain is built from TRBV10-1 and TRBJ1-6; D is unresolved. Trimming removed 2 bases at V and 10 bases at J, with 9 bases between. CDR3 length equals 13 residues. Germline assignment: CDR1 WNHNN and CDR2 SYGVQD (reference sequence). The CDR3 nucleotides read TGCGCCAGCAGTGAGATTTTAGGATCACCCCTCCACTTT. Translation: CASSEILGSPLHF.

A few counts support this clonotype. The chain employs TRBV25-1 and TRBJ1-1; tentatively, D is TRBD1 (5 bases). The germline CDR1 and CDR2 sequences are MGHDK and SYGVNS. V lost 9 bases to trimming and J lost 5 bases, with 19 bases between them. The CDR3 totals 14 residues. The CDR3 DNA reads as TGTGCCAGGAGAGGACAACCACCGGAGACTGAAGCTTTCTTT. As protein: CARRGQPPETEAFF.

The CDR3 protein is CASSFAGRNYGYTF. The DNA of the CDR3 is TGTGCCAGCAGTTTTGCGGGACGTAACTATGGCTACACCTTC. This chain links TRBV27 with TRBJ1-2; perhaps TRBD1 as D (5 bases). This CDR3 spans 14 amino acids. Germline CDR1 and CDR2: MNHEY and SMNVEV (reference sequence). V lost 3 bases and J 1 base, leaving 9 bases between the germline ends.

The table lists this clonotype with a few counts. The chain has TRBV20-1 and TRBJ1-1; 10 bases are a match to TRBD1. Per the germline V gene, CDR1 is DFQATT and CDR2 is SNEGSKA (reference sequence). With 3 bases clipped from V and 1 base from J, the junction kept 11 bases outside the gene matches. The CDR3 has 17 residues. CDR3 sequence reads: CSARETGGVTSNTEAFF. For the CDR3, the DNA is TGCAGTGCTAGGGAGACAGGGGGCGTAACGTCGAACACTGAAGCTTTCTTT.

J is TRBJ2-2 and V is TRBV24-1; D not resolved. Germline V CDR1 and CDR2: KGHDR, SFDVKD. The CDR3 is 14 residues long. Trimming removed 6 bases at V and 4 bases at J, with 11 bases between. The CDR3, as DNA: TGTGCCACCAGTAGCAGATTGAGCACCGGGGAGCTGTTTTTT. Amino acids: CATSSRLSTGELFF.

The rearrangement links TRBV6-2 or TRBV6-3 to TRBJ1-2; D is unresolved. From germline, CDR1 is MNHEY and CDR2 SVGEGT. The CDR3 contains 12 residues. The V end lost 5 bases, the J end lost 4 bases, and 8 bases lay between the germline ends. CDR3 protein: CASSRRSYGYTF. CDR3 bases: TGTGCCAGCAGTCGACGGAGCTATGGCTACACCTTC.

This clonotype was detected once. This chain connects TRBV6-1 to TRBJ1-1; no reliable D call. Germline V gene sequence: CDR1 MNHNS, CDR2 SASEGT. Trimming pared 8 bases from V and 4 bases from J, leaving 8 bases between. The CDR3 is 11 residues long. CDR3 in amino acids: CASYLSTEAFF. The CDR3 nucleotides are TGTGCCAGCTACCTGAGCACTGAAGCTTTCTTT.

This clonotype is a singleton in its sample. The J gene is TRBJ2-7, the V gene TRBV5-1, with 9 bases fitting TRBD1. The V gene's germline CDR1 is SGHRS and CDR2 YFSETQ. With 3 bases clipped from V and 1 base from J, the junction kept 5 bases outside the gene matches. This CDR3 is built from 15 residues. CDR3: CASSYTGGESYEQYF. CDR3 DNA: TGCGCCAGCAGCTACACAGGGGGCGAGTCCTACGAGCAGTACTTC.

V gene TRBV5-1 combines with J gene TRBJ1-1; 7 bases are shared with TRBD1. The CDR3 has 14 residues. Germline V lookup: CDR1 SGHRS, CDR2 YFSETQ. The V and J ends lost 5 bases and 0 bases, in that order; junction bases with no gene match: 4. The CDR3, as DNA: TGCGCCAGCAGACTGACAGGGATGAACACTGAAGCTTTCTTT. As protein: CASRLTGMNTEAFF.

This clonotype was observed a few times. The chain is built from TRBV7-3 and TRBJ1-2; 10 bases align to TRBD1. Germline V gene data show CDR1 as SGHTA and CDR2 as FQGTGA. V was clipped by 5 bases and J by 8 bases; unmatched bases: 8. This CDR3 has 14 residues. CDR3 DNA: TGTGCCAGCAGCCAAACAGGACAGGGGGACGGCTACACCTTC. It is translated as CASSQTGQGDGYTF.

This clonotype is termed medium-sized. This chain connects TRBV5-6 to TRBJ2-7, with 7 nucleotides matching TRBD1. V lost 2 bases and J lost 6; bases outside the gene matches: 5. The germline CDR1 and CDR2 sequences are SGHDT and YYEEEE. The CDR3 contains 13 residues. Here the CDR3 DNA reads TGTGCCAGCAGCTTTTCAGGGGGTGGCGAGCAGTACTTC. Protein product: CASSFSGGGEQYF.

This clonotype was seen once. The chain couples TRBV15 to TRBJ2-3, with D tentatively TRBD2 (6 bases). Germline loops: CDR1 LNHNV, CDR2 YYDKDF (reference sequence). The CDR3 extends over 16 amino acids. Trimming shortened V by 5 bases and J by 2 bases, and 17 bases separated the two germline ends. The CDR3 DNA reads as TGTGCCACCAGCTTCGGGGGTGGAGGCCTCACAGATACGCAGTATTTT. Protein sequence: CATSFGGGGLTDTQYF.

The chain carries TRBV30 and TRBJ1-1, with no clear D. The CDR3 consists of 13 residues. Germline V gene lookup returns CDR1 GTSNPN and CDR2 SVGIG (reference sequence). Trimming shortened V by 5 bases and J by 7 bases, and 17 bases separated the two germline ends. The CDR3 DNA reads as TGTGCCTGGGACCGAGGGAGATCGAGTGAAGCTTTCTTT. Its protein product is CAWDRGRSSEAFF.

The chain couples TRBV20-1 to TRBJ2-5, with TRBD2 matching 8 bases. Per the germline V gene, CDR1 is DFQATT and CDR2 is SNEGSKA (reference sequence). The CDR3 contains 15 residues. The junction had 10 bases not matched to a gene; V was cut back by 3 bases and J by 4 bases. DNA of the CDR3: TGCAGTGCTAGCTCGGGGGGGCCCACTCGAGAGACCCAGTACTTC. Translated, it gives CSASSGGPTRETQYF.

The chain links TRBV2 to TRBJ1-1; D ambiguous. V lost 4 bases and J 1 base, leaving 7 bases between the germline ends. This CDR3 spans 13 amino acids. The germline CDR1 and CDR2 sequences are SNHLY and FYNNEI. The CDR3 DNA follows: TGTGCCAGCAGTGTTTCAGCGAACACTGAAGCTTTCTTT. As protein: CASSVSANTEAFF.

The gene calls are TRBV29-1 and TRBJ2-3, with 10 bases lining up with TRBD1. The CDR3 has 14 amino acids. V trimming: 2 bases; J trimming: 3 bases; junction bases outside the gene matches: 2. Germline V gene data show CDR1 as SQVTM and CDR2 as ANQGSEA. Here the CDR3 DNA reads TGCAGCGTTGAACCGGGACAGGGGACAGATACGCAGTATTTT. This codes for CSVEPGQGTDTQYF.

This clonotype has just a few counts. This chain uses TRBV6-1 with TRBJ2-7; 12 bases line up with TRBD1. After removal of 4 bases from V and 6 bases from J, the junction contained 7 bases not matched to a gene. CDR3 length equals 15 residues. The germline V gene has CDR1 MNHNS and CDR2 SASEGT. The CDR3, as DNA: TGTGCCAGCAGTGCAACCGGGACAGGGGGCTCCGAGCAGTACTTC. Its protein product is CASSATGTGGSEQYF.